This entry describes one TCR beta chain. The protocol was immunoSEQ multiplex PCR, while the TCRdb copy is restricted to in-frame clones and leaves out a portion. The sample includes 95,000 to 150,000 clones, around 80% seen only once; the top ten take about a sixth. This sample is part of a study of blood T cell repertoires in COVID-19. CDR1 GTSNPN and CDR2 SVGIG come from the germline V gene (reference sequence). The CDR3 runs 16 residues. Trimming cost V 3 bases and J 1 base; bases outside gene matches: 3. The Seattle patients joined while their infection was active and were tracked longitudinally afterward.

This clonotype originated in a man aged 30 to 45 with COVID-19, enrolled during active disease. The sample taken for sequencing was peripheral blood. The chain couples TRBV30 to TRBJ1-6, with 10 bases identical to TRBD1. The CDR3 DNA sequence: TGTGCCTGGAGGACAGGGGGCGCGTCCTATAATTCACCCCTCCACTTT. Protein product: CAWRTGGASYNSPLHF.